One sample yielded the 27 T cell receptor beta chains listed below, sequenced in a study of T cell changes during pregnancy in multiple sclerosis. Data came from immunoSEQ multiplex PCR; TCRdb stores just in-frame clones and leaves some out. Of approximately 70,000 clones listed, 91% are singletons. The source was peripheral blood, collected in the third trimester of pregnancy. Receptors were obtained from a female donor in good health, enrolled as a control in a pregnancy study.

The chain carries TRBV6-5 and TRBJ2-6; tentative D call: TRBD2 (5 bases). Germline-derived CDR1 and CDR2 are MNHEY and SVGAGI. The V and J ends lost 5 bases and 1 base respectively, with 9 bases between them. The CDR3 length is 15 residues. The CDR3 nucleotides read TGTGCCAGCAGTCGGAGGAGTTCTGGGGCCAACGTCCTGACTTTC. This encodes CASSRRSSGANVLTF.

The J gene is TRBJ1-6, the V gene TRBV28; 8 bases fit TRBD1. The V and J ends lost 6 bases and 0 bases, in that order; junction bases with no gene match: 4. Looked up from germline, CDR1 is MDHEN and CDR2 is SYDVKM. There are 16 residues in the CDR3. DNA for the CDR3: TGTGCCAGCAGGGGACAGGTTAGCTCCTATAATTCACCCCTCCACTTT. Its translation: CASRGQVSSYNSPLHF.

The CDR3 DNA reads as TGTGCCAGCAGCTTAGTGGTAGCTAACTATGGCTACACCTTC. Its translation is CASSLVVANYGYTF. The chain is built from TRBV7-9 and TRBJ1-2; D not resolved. Germline CDR1 SEHNR, CDR2 FQNEAQ (reference sequence). The V gene lost 1 base and the J gene lost 0 bases, with 6 bases spanning the gap. This CDR3 contains 14 residues.

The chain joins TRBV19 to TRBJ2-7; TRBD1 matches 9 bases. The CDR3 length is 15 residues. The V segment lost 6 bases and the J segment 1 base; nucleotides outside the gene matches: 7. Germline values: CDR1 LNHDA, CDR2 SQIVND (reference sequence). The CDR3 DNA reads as TGTGCCAGTAGCTGGGGACAGGGAGGGTCCTACGAGCAGTACTTC. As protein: CASSWGQGGSYEQYF.

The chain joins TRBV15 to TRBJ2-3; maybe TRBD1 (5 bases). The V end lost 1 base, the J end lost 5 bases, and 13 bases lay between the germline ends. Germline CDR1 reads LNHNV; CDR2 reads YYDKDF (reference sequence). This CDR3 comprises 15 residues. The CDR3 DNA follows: TGTGCCACCAGCAGAGGGCAGGGTCGTATAGATACGCAGTATTTT. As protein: CATSRGQGRIDTQYF. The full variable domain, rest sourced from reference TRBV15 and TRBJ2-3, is DAMVIQNPRYQVTQFGKPVTLSCSQTLNHNVMYWYQQKSSQAPKLLFHYYDKDFNNEADTPDNFQSRRPNTSFCFLDIRSPGLGDTAMYLCATSRGQGRIDTQYFGPGTRLTVL.

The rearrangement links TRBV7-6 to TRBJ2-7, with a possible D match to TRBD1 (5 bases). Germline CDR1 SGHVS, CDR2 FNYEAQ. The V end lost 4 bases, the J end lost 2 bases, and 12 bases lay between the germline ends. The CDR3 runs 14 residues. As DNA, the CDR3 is TGTGCCAGCAGCTCTGACAGCCTGACCTACGAGCAGTACTTC. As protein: CASSSDSLTYEQYF.

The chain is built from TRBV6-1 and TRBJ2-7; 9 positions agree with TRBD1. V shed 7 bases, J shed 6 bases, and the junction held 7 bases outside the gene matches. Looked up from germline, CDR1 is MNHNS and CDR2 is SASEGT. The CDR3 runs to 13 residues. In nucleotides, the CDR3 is TGTGCCAGCACCGGGACAGGGTTAGGCGAGCAGTACTTC. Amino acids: CASTGTGLGEQYF.

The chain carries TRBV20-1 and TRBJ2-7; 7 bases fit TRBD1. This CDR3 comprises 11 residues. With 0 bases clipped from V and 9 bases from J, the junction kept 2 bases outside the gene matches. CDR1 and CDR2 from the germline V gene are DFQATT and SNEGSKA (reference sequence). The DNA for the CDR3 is TGCAGTGCTAGAGATAGGGGGCTGCAGTACTTC. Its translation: CSARDRGLQYF.

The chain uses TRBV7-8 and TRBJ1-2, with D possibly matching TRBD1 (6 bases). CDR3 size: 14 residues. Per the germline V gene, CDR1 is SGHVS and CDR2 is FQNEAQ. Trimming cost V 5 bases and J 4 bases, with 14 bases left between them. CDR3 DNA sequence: TGTGCCAGCAGCGAAAGACAGGCGCTCTATGGCTACACCTTC. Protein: CASSERQALYGYTF. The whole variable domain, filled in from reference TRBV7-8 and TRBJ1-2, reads GAGVSQSPRYKVAKRGQDVALRCDPISGHVSLFWYQQALGQGPEFLTYFQNEAQLDKSGLPSDRFFAERPEGSVSTLKIQRTQQEDSAVYLCASSERQALYGYTFGSGTRLTVV.

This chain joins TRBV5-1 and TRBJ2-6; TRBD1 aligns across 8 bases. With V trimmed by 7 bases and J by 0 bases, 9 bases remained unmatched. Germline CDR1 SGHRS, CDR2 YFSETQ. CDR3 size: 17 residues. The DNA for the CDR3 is TGCGCCAGCGGTCCCGGGACAGGTGCCTCTGGGGCCAACGTCCTGACTTTC. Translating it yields CASGPGTGASGANVLTF. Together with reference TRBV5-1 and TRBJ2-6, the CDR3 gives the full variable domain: KAGVTQTPRYLIKTRGQQVTLSCSPISGHRSVSWYQQTPGQGLQFLFEYFSETQRNKGNFPGRFSGRQFSNSRSEMNVSTLELGDSALYLCASGPGTGASGANVLTFGAGSRLTVL.

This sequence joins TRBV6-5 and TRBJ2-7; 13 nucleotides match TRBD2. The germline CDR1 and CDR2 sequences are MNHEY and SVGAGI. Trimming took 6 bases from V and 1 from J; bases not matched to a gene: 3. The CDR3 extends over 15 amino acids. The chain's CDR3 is CASSRLAGGSYEQYF. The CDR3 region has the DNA TGTGCCAGCAGCCGACTAGCGGGAGGATCCTACGAGCAGTACTTC.

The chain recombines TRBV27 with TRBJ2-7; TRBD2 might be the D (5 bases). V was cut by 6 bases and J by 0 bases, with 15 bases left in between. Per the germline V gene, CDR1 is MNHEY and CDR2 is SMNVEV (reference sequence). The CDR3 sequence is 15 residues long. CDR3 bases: TGTGCCAGCAGCCTTACCTCACTAGTCTCCTACGAGCAGTACTTC. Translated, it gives CASSLTSLVSYEQYF.

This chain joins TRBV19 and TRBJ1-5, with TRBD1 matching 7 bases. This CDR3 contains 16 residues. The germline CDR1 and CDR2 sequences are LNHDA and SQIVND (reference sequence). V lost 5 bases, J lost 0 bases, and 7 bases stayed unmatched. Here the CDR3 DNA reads TGTGCCAGTAGTGGGGGACAGAAGAATAGCAATCAGCCCCAGCATTTT. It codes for CASSGGQKNSNQPQHF.

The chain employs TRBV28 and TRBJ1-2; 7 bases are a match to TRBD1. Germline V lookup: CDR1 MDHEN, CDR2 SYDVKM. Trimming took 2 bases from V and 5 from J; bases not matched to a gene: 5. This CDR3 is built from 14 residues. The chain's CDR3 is CASSLGDRSYGYTF. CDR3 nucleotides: TGTGCCAGCAGTTTAGGGGACAGATCTTATGGCTACACCTTC.

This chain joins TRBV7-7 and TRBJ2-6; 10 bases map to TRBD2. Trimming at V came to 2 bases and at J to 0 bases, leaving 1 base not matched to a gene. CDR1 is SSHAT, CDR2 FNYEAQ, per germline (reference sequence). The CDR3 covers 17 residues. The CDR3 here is CASSLSGGGSGANVLTF. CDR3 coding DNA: TGTGCCAGCAGCTTAAGCGGGGGGGGCTCTGGGGCCAACGTCCTGACTTTC.

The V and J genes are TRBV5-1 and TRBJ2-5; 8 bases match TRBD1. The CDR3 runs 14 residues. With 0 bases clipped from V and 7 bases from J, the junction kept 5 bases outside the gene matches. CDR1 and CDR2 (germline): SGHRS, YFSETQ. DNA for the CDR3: TGCGCCAGCAGCTTGGCGGGGACAGGTCGGACCCAGTACTTC. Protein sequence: CASSLAGTGRTQYF.

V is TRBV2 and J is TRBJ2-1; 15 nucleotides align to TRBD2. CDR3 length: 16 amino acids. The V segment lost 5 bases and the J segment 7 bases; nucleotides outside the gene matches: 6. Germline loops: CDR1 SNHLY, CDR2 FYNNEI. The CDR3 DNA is TGTGCCAGCAGTTCATCCGGACTAGCGGGAGGGAATGAGCAGTTCTTC. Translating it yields CASSSSGLAGGNEQFF.

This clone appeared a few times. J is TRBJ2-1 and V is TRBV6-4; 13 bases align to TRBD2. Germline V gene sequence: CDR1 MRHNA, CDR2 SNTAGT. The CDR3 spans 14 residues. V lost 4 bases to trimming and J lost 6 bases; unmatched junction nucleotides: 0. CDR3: CASSGLAGGNEQFF. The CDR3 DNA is TGTGCCAGCAGTGGACTAGCGGGGGGCAATGAGCAGTTCTTC.

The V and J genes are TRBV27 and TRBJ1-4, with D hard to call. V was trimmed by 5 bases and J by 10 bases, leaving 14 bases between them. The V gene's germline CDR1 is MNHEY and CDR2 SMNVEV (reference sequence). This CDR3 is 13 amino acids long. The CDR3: CASSALPATKLFF. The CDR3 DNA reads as TGTGCCAGCAGTGCTCTACCAGCGACAAAACTGTTTTTT.

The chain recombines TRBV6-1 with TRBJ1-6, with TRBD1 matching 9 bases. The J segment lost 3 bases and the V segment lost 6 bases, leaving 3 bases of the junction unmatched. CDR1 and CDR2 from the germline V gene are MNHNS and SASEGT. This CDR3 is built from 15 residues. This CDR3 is CASRGQGGYNSPLHF. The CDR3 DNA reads TGTGCCAGCAGGGGACAGGGCGGCTATAATTCACCCCTCCACTTT.

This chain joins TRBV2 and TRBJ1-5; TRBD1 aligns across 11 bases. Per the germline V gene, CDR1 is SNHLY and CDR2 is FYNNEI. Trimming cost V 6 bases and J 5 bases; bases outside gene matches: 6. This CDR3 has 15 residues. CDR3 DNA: TGTGCCAGCAGCCTCAGGGACAGGGGGGATCAGCCCCAGCATTTT. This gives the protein CASSLRDRGDQPQHF.

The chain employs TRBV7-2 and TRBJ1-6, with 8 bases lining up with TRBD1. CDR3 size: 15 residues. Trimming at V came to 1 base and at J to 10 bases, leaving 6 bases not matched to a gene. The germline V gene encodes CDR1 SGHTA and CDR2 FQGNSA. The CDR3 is CASSLGQGLGSPLHF. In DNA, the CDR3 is TGTGCCAGCAGCTTAGGACAGGGGCTTGGATCACCCCTCCACTTT. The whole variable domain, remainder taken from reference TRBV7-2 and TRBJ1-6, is GAGVSQSPSNKVTEKGKDVELRCDPISGHTALYWYRQSLGQGLEFLIYFQGNSAPDKSGLPSDRFSAERTGGSVSTLTIQRTQQEDSAVYLCASSLGQGLGSPLHFGNGTRLTVT.

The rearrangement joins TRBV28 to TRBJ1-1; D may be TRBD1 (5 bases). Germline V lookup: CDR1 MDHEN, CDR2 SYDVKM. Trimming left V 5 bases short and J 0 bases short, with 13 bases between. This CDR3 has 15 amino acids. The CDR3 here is CASSPLGQLNTEAFF. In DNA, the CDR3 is TGTGCCAGCAGTCCCCTCGGACAATTGAACACTGAAGCTTTCTTT. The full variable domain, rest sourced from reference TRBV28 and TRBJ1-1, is DVKVTQSSRYLVKRTGEKVFLECVQDMDHENMFWYRQDPGLGLRLIYFSYDVKMKEKGDIPEGYSVSREKKERFSLILESASTNQTSMYLCASSPLGQLNTEAFFGQGTRLTVV.

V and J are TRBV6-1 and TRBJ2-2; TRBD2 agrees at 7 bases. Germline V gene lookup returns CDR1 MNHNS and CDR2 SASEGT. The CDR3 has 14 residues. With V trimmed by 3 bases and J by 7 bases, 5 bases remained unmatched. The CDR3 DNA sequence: TGTGCCAGCAGTGACCCAGCGGGACGCGGGGAGCTGTTTTTT. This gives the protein CASSDPAGRGELFF.

The CDR3 loop reads CASSPPSQGAFGYQPQHF. The CDR3 coding sequence is TGTGCCAGCTCACCGCCCTCACAGGGGGCGTTCGGGTATCAGCCCCAGCATTTT. J is TRBJ1-5 and V is TRBV18; TRBD1 aligns across 9 bases. The junction had 14 bases not matched to a gene; V was cut back by 3 bases and J by 5 bases. The CDR3 runs to 18 residues. The germline gives CDR1 KGHSH, CDR2 LQKENI. The full variable domain, with the rest looked up from reference TRBV18 and TRBJ1-5, is NAGVMQNPRHLVRRRGQEARLRCSPMKGHSHVYWYRQLPEEGLKFMVYLQKENIIDESGMPKERFSAEFPKEGPSILRIQQVVRGDSAAYFCASSPPSQGAFGYQPQHFGDGTRLSIL.

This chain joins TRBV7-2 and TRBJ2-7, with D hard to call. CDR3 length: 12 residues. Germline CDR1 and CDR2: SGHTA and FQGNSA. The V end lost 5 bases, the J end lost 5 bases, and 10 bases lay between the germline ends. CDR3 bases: TGTGCCAGCAGCCCGACTGTGCACGAGCAGTACTTC. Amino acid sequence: CASSPTVHEQYF.

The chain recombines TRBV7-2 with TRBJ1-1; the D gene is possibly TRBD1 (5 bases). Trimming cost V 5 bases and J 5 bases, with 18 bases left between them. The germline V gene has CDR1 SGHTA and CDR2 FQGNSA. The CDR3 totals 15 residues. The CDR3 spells CASSPPRTGPTEAFF. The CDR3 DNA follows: TGTGCCAGCAGCCCTCCAAGAACAGGTCCTACTGAAGCTTTCTTT.